This TCR beta chain comes out of a study of molecular identifiers for immune sequencing clone quantification. Study-wide results and caveats: Highly expanded clone sizes could be underestimated by identical TCR molecules sharing a barcode.

This clonotype has a handful of counts. Its antigen remains unidentified. This CDR3 contains 14 residues. V gave up 5 bases and J gave up 1 base; unmatched junction bases: 5. Germline lookup yields CDR1 MGHDK and CDR2 SYGVNS. TCRdb reprocessed the PCR reads with MiXCR, giving one entry per CDR3 protein. The table includes 300,000 to 400,000 distinct CDR3 sequences, about 22% detected once. Sorted naive CD8 T cells, roughly 19,000 to 1,100,000, were sequenced from 10%, 30% or 50% RNA. This sequence originates from a human donor in good health. Some libraries in this study had Jurkat cell RNA spiked in. The V and J genes are TRBV25-1 and TRBJ2-7, with TRBD1 matching 7 bases. Sequenced sample: naive CD8+ T cells from blood, with Jurkat cell RNA spiked in. Subset defined: FACS-sorted CD8+CD4-CCR7+CD45RA+ naive T cells. The CDR3 region is CASSTDRISYEQYF. CDR3 sequence (DNA): TGTGCCAGCAGTACGGACAGGATATCCTACGAGCAGTACTTC.